Each of the 8 T cell receptor beta chains below was sequenced from the same sample in a study of identical twins (dated by TCRdb to about 2016). Library preparation was by 5' RACE. TCRdb records Illumina HiSeq 2000 as the sequencer. The raw public reads went through TCRdb reprocessing: fastp at Q25, MiXCR clone calling, in-frame beta chains kept. Rows with one shared CDR3 protein collapse into an entry with the most common genes and DNA. In all, the sample holds approximately 500,000 distinct CDR3 sequences, and around 15% of those were seen once. The ten biggest clones cover less than 0.5% of the sample. This same sample was also taken into another study, of yellow fever vaccine responses in identical twins.

Specimen: CD4+ T cells sorted from blood. These receptors all stem from a woman aged 18-30 years in good health.

This clonotype was detected ten times or more. The rearrangement uses TRBV20-1 and TRBJ1-5, with D tentatively TRBD1 (5 bases). The germline V gene has CDR1 DFQATT and CDR2 SNEGSKA (reference sequence). The CDR3 extends over 14 amino acids. Trimming stripped 1 base from V and 2 bases from J, with 9 bases between. The CDR3 reads CSARGGSGNQPQHF. The CDR3 DNA reads TGCAGTGCTAGAGGGGGGAGCGGCAATCAGCCCCAGCATTTT.

V usage is TRBV2 and J usage is TRBJ2-3; D remains unclear. Germline V gene data show CDR1 as SNHLY and CDR2 as FYNNEI. CDR3 length equals 13 residues. V was trimmed by 7 bases and J by 2 bases, leaving 10 bases between them. CDR3 in amino acids: CASTVENTDTQYF. CDR3 nucleotides: TGTGCCAGCACTGTCGAGAACACAGATACGCAGTATTTT. Drawing the rest from reference TRBV2 and TRBJ2-3, the complete variable domain is EPEVTQTPSHQVTQMGQEVILRCVPISNHLYFYWYRQILGQKVEFLVSFYNNEISEKSEIFDDQFSVERPDGSNFTLKIRSTKLEDSAMYFCASTVENTDTQYFGPGTRLTVL.

A few counts support this clonotype. The chain joins TRBV29-1 to TRBJ2-1; 11 positions match TRBD2. The CDR3 extends over 15 amino acids. Trimming at V came to 4 bases and at J to 5 bases, leaving 7 bases not matched to a gene. The germline V gene has CDR1 SQVTM and CDR2 ANQGSEA. DNA for the CDR3: TGCAGCGTTGGGAAACTAGCGGGGGACAACAATGAGCAGTTCTTC. Amino acid sequence: CSVGKLAGDNNEQFF.

V gene TRBV2 combines with J gene TRBJ2-5; the match to TRBD2 covers 8 bases. This CDR3 contains 16 residues. Germline values: CDR1 SNHLY, CDR2 FYNNEI. After removal of 0 bases from V and 5 bases from J, the junction contained 8 bases not matched to a gene. The CDR3 is CASSEAPLAGRETQYF. CDR3 DNA: TGTGCCAGCAGTGAAGCTCCCCTAGCGGGCAGGGAGACCCAGTACTTC.

The V and J genes are TRBV5-1 and TRBJ2-3, with D tentatively TRBD1 or TRBD2 (5 bases each). Per germline, CDR1 SGHRS and CDR2 YFSETQ. The V gene lost 3 bases and the J gene lost 2 bases, with 10 bases spanning the gap. The CDR3 sequence is 14 residues long. The CDR3 is CASSSRDPTDTQYF. In DNA form, the CDR3 reads TGCGCCAGCAGCTCAAGGGACCCCACAGATACGCAGTATTTT.

V and J are TRBV7-2 and TRBJ2-1, with 9 bases aligning to TRBD2. Trimming removed 1 base from V and 6 bases from J; junction bases left unmatched: 1. CDR3 length: 14 residues. Germline assignment: CDR1 SGHTA and CDR2 FQGNSA. The CDR3 is CASSLGGRGNEQFF. DNA for the CDR3: TGTGCCAGCAGCTTAGGCGGGAGGGGCAATGAGCAGTTCTTC. Complete variable domain (other parts from reference TRBV7-2 and TRBJ2-1): GAGVSQSPSNKVTEKGKDVELRCDPISGHTALYWYRQSLGQGLEFLIYFQGNSAPDKSGLPSDRFSAERTGGSVSTLTIQRTQQEDSAVYLCASSLGGRGNEQFFGPGTRLTVL.

This chain uses TRBV20-1 with TRBJ2-1, with 10 positions matching TRBD2. The V and J ends lost 7 bases and 10 bases, in that order; junction bases with no gene match: 10. This CDR3 has 13 residues. From germline, CDR1 is DFQATT and CDR2 SNEGSKA (reference sequence). CDR3 region: CSGERGGPREQFF. CDR3 bases: TGCAGTGGGGAGCGGGGGGGCCCTCGAGAGCAGTTCTTC.

J is TRBJ2-1 and V is TRBV24-1; no reliable D call. The V gene's germline CDR1 is KGHDR and CDR2 SFDVKD. V lost 4 bases and J lost 4, with 19 bases in between. This CDR3 has 17 residues. The CDR3 is CATSDHGPSKGYNEQFF. In DNA, the CDR3 is TGTGCCACCAGTGACCACGGACCGTCAAAGGGATACAATGAGCAGTTCTTC.